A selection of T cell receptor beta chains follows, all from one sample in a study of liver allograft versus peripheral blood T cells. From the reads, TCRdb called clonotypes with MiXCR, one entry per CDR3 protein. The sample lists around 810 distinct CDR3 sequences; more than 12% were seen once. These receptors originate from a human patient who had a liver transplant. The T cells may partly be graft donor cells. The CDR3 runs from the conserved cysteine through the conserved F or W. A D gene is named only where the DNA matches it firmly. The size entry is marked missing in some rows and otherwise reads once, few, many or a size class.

cdr3_aa: CSLGPSSYNEQFF
cdr3_nt: TGCAGCCTAGGACCTAGCTCCTACAATGAGCAGTTCTTC
d_call: NA
clone_size: medium-sized
v_call: TRBV29-1
cdr3_length: 13
j_call: TRBJ2-1

cdr3_aa: CASSASGATNEKLFF
cdr3_nt: TGTGCCAGCAGCGCCTCGGGGGCGACTAATGAAAAACTGTTTTTT
d_call: NA
clone_size: large
v_call: TRBV9
cdr3_length: 15
j_call: TRBJ1-4

cdr3_aa: CASSPGQGGYEQFF
cdr3_nt: TGTGCCAGCAGCCCGGGACAGGGGGGATATGAGCAGTTCTTC
d_call: TRBD1
clone_size: medium-sized
v_call: TRBV3-1
cdr3_length: 14
j_call: TRBJ2-1

cdr3_aa: CASSSVWGYDEQYF
cdr3_nt: TGTGCCAGCAGCTCGGTATGGGGTTACGACGAGCAGTACTTC
d_call: NA
clone_size: hyperexpanded
v_call: TRBV7-2
cdr3_length: 14
j_call: TRBJ2-7

cdr3_aa: CSGQGANYGYTF
cdr3_nt: TGCAGCGGACAGGGGGCTAACTATGGCTACACCTTC
d_call: TRBD1
clone_size: hyperexpanded
v_call: TRBV29-1
cdr3_length: 12
j_call: TRBJ1-2

cdr3_aa: CASSQFKLAGVYNEQFF
cdr3_nt: TGTGCCAGCAGCCAATTTAAGCTAGCGGGGGTCTACAATGAGCAGTTCTTC
d_call: TRBD2
clone_size: large
v_call: TRBV14
cdr3_length: 17
j_call: TRBJ2-1

cdr3_aa: CASSEVAGFSNEQFF
cdr3_nt: TGCGCCAGCAGTGAAGTAGCGGGGTTCTCCAATGAGCAGTTCTTC
d_call: TRBD2
clone_size: large
v_call: TRBV10-1
cdr3_length: 15
j_call: TRBJ2-1

cdr3_aa: CASEGAEAFF
cdr3_nt: TGTGCCAGTGAGGGGGCTGAAGCTTTCTTT
d_call: NA
clone_size: medium-sized
v_call: TRBV19
cdr3_length: 10
j_call: TRBJ1-1

cdr3_aa: CASKAPAGELFF
cdr3_nt: TGTGCCAGCAAAGCGCCCGCCGGGGAGCTGTTTTTT
d_call: NA
clone_size: medium-sized
v_call: TRBV6-5
cdr3_length: 12
j_call: TRBJ2-2

cdr3_aa: CASSPGTGTGVYGYTF
cdr3_nt: TGTGCCAGCAGCCCAGGAACCGGGACAGGGGTGTATGGCTACACCTTC
d_call: TRBD1
clone_size: NA
v_call: TRBV6-6
cdr3_length: 16
j_call: TRBJ1-2

cdr3_aa: CATSSTQGPREEKLFF
cdr3_nt: TGTGCCACCAGCAGTACACAGGGCCCCAGGGAGGAAAAACTGTTTTTT
d_call: NA
clone_size: large
v_call: TRBV15
cdr3_length: 16
j_call: TRBJ1-4

cdr3_aa: CASTLDGSNQPQHF
cdr3_nt: TGTGCCAGCACCCTGGACGGTAGCAATCAGCCCCAGCATTTT
d_call: NA
clone_size: large
v_call: TRBV6-1
cdr3_length: 14
j_call: TRBJ1-5

cdr3_aa: CASSSSGTGSYEQYF
cdr3_nt: TGTGCCAGCTCATCCTCCGGGACAGGGAGCTACGAGCAGTACTTC
d_call: TRBD1
clone_size: large
v_call: TRBV18
cdr3_length: 15
j_call: TRBJ2-7

cdr3_aa: CASSLKGTGVVTEAFF
cdr3_nt: TGTGCCAGCAGCTTAAAAGGTACAGGGGTGGTCACTGAAGCTTTCTTT
d_call: TRBD1
clone_size: medium-sized
v_call: TRBV13
cdr3_length: 16
j_call: TRBJ1-1

cdr3_aa: CSVDGDFKGSYTF
cdr3_nt: TGCAGCGTTGATGGGGACTTCAAGGGAAGCTACACCTTC
d_call: NA
clone_size: large
v_call: TRBV29-1
cdr3_length: 13
j_call: TRBJ1-2

cdr3_aa: CASSVSNTEAFF
cdr3_nt: TGTGCCAGCAGCGTGAGCAACACTGAAGCTTTCTTT
d_call: NA
clone_size: medium-sized
v_call: TRBV5-4
cdr3_length: 12
j_call: TRBJ1-1

cdr3_aa: CSARDGQAYEQYF
cdr3_nt: TGCAGTGCTAGAGACGGACAGGCCTACGAGCAGTACTTC
d_call: TRBD1
clone_size: medium-sized
v_call: TRBV20-1
cdr3_length: 13
j_call: TRBJ2-7

cdr3_aa: CASSQGADEAFF
cdr3_nt: TGCGCCAGCAGCCAAGGGGCAGACGAAGCTTTCTTT
d_call: NA
clone_size: NA
v_call: TRBV4-1
cdr3_length: 12
j_call: TRBJ1-1